This TCR beta chain is from a study of T-cell memory formation after mild COVID-19. Unmatched junction bases numbered 15, after V lost 5 bases and J lost 6 bases. CDR1 and CDR2 from the germline V gene are SGHRS and YFSETQ. CDR3 length equals 17 residues. TCR alpha and TCR beta cDNA libraries with sample barcodes and UMIs came from 5'RACE using constant-segment primers. TCRdb independently ran MiXCR on the 5' RACE reads; one entry per CDR3 protein. The sample holds 270,000 or so distinct CDR3 sequences, roughly 18% seen once. This clonotype came up a few times. The V call is TRBV5-1, the J call TRBJ2-3; the match to TRBD1 covers 10 bases. The material sequenced was PBMCs or a T cell subset sorted from them (not recorded which). The sequence derives from a man aged 18-30 years who had mild COVID-19 (a few samples of this study predate the infection). Cell type and time point are not known. This CDR3 reads CASRKTKPGTGVDTQYF. The CDR3 DNA reads as TGCGCCAGCAGAAAAACTAAACCTGGGACAGGGGTTGATACGCAGTATTTT.